This paragraph reports one T cell receptor (beta chain). These data originate in a study of blood T cell repertoires in COVID-19. About the research overall: Recovery meant two consecutive negative NP/OP PCR tests, professional clearance, or resolved symptoms.

Profiled with immunoSEQ multiplex PCR; TCRdb holds only in-frame clones, not every one. This table holds about 140,000 clones, 84% found once. V was pared by 8 bases and J by 3 bases, with 6 bases of the junction left unmatched. CDR1 is WSHSY and CDR2 is SAAADI in the germline V gene. The CDR3 loop spans 14 amino acids. Sequenced material: PBMCs or T cells enriched from blood (not recorded which). The TCR was taken from a man aged 45-65 years in a cohort exposed to, infected with or recovered from COVID-19 (not recorded which). The chain joins TRBV10-2 to TRBJ2-7; 11 positions agree with TRBD2. The CDR3 protein is CASQLAGVNYEQYF. CDR3 in DNA: TGCGCCAGCCAACTAGCGGGAGTCAACTACGAGCAGTACTTC.